The rows below give T cell receptor beta chains drawn from one sample of a study of response to subunit inactivated influenza vaccine. Each CDR3 protein is one row after TCRdb ran MiXCR on the RT-PCR reads. Of about 480,000 distinct CDR3 sequences listed, about 25% are singletons. Here the sequenced sample was CD4+ T cells sorted from PBMCs, taken less than 6 days after vaccination. Every receptor here comes from a man aged 45 to 65 who received an inactivated influenza vaccine. Both conserved end residues are part of each CDR3. Each record gives: J gene, D gene, V gene, clone size, CDR3 protein, CDR3 DNA. A D gene is named only where the DNA matches it firmly. Some rows mark clone size as missing; the rest say once, few, many or name a class of expanded clone.

j_gene: TRBJ2-7; d_gene: -; v_gene: TRBV6-2/TRBV6-3; abundance: -; CDR3aa: CASSTTTGYEQYF; CDR3nt: TGTGCCAGCAGTACGACTACAGGTTACGAGCAGTACTTC
j_gene: TRBJ2-7; d_gene: TRBD1; v_gene: TRBV7-6; abundance: -; CDR3aa: CASSLEQGYEQYF; CDR3nt: TGTGCCAGCAGCCTCGAACAGGGGTACGAGCAGTACTTC
j_gene: TRBJ2-5; d_gene: TRBD2; v_gene: TRBV4-2; abundance: -; CDR3aa: CASSAGGAQETQYF; CDR3nt: TGTGCCAGCAGTGCCGGGGGGGCACAGGAGACCCAGTACTTC
j_gene: TRBJ2-1; d_gene: TRBD2; v_gene: TRBV7-2; abundance: -; CDR3aa: CASSLVGSGGVYNEQFF; CDR3nt: TGTGCCAGCAGCTTAGTGGGTAGCGGGGGCGTCTACAATGAGCAGTTCTTC
j_gene: TRBJ2-7; d_gene: TRBD2; v_gene: TRBV7-9; abundance: -; CDR3aa: CASSGTSSSYEQYF; CDR3nt: TGTGCCAGCAGCGGGACTAGCAGTTCCTACGAGCAGTACTTC
j_gene: TRBJ2-7; d_gene: TRBD1; v_gene: TRBV10-3; abundance: few; CDR3aa: CAISESVWQGAAYEQYF; CDR3nt: TGTGCCATCAGTGAGTCGGTGTGGCAGGGGGCTGCCTACGAGCAGTACTTC
j_gene: TRBJ1-1; d_gene: -; v_gene: TRBV5-1; abundance: few; CDR3aa: CASSSDSKNTEAFF; CDR3nt: TGCGCCAGCAGCTCGGACAGTAAGAACACTGAAGCTTTCTTT
j_gene: TRBJ2-3; d_gene: TRBD2; v_gene: TRBV10-3; abundance: -; CDR3aa: CAISPEWVAGVYSTDTQYF; CDR3nt: TGTGCCATCAGCCCAGAATGGGTAGCGGGAGTCTACAGCACAGATACGCAGTATTTT
j_gene: TRBJ2-1; d_gene: -; v_gene: TRBV3-1; abundance: -; CDR3aa: CASSQALGSGRNEQFF; CDR3nt: TGTGCCAGCAGCCAAGCTCTAGGGTCGGGCAGGAATGAGCAGTTCTTC
j_gene: TRBJ2-7; d_gene: TRBD2; v_gene: TRBV5-1; abundance: -; CDR3aa: CASRTSGNTYEQYF; CDR3nt: TGCGCCAGCAGGACTAGCGGGAATACCTACGAGCAGTACTTC
j_gene: TRBJ2-3; d_gene: -; v_gene: TRBV20-1; abundance: few; CDR3aa: CSAPRSPALTDTQYF; CDR3nt: TGCAGTGCCCCGAGGTCCCCGGCCCTCACAGATACGCAGTATTTT
j_gene: TRBJ2-3; d_gene: TRBD2; v_gene: TRBV11-1; abundance: -; CDR3aa: CASSLDEGLAGGPRNTDTQYF; CDR3nt: TGTGCCAGCAGCTTAGACGAGGGACTAGCGGGGGGGCCACGTAACACAGATACGCAGTATTTT
j_gene: TRBJ2-2; d_gene: -; v_gene: TRBV5-1; abundance: few; CDR3aa: CANKKGGSHNTGELFF; CDR3nt: TGCGCCAACAAAAAAGGTGGCAGCCATAACACCGGGGAGCTGTTTTTT
j_gene: TRBJ2-4; d_gene: -; v_gene: TRBV6-5; abundance: -; CDR3aa: CASSYDSGRDIQYF; CDR3nt: TGTGCCAGCAGTTACGATTCGGGGCGGGACATTCAGTACTTC
j_gene: TRBJ2-7; d_gene: -; v_gene: TRBV12-3/TRBV12-4; abundance: few; CDR3aa: CASSLRQRGEQYF; CDR3nt: TGTGCCAGCAGTCTTAGACAGAGGGGTGAGCAGTACTTC
j_gene: TRBJ1-1; d_gene: -; v_gene: TRBV27; abundance: few; CDR3aa: CASYTIGSEAFF; CDR3nt: TGTGCCAGCTATACCATAGGGTCCGAAGCTTTCTTT